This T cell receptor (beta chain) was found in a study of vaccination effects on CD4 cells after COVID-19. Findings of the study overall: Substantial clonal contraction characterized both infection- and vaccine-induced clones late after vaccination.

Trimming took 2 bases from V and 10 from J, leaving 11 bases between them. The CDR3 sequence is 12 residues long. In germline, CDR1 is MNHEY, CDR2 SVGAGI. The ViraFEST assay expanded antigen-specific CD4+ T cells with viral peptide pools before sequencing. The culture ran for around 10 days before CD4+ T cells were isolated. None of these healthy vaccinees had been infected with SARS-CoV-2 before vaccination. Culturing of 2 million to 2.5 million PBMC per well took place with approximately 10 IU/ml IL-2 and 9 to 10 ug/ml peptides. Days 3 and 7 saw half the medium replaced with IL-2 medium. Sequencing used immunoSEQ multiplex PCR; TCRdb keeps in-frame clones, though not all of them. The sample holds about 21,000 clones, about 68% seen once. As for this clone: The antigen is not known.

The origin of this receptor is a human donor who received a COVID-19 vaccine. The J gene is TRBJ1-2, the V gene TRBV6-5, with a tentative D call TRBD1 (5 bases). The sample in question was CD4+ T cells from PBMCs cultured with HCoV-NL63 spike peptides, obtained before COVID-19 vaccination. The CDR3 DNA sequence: TGTGCCAGCAGTTACCTGGGGGGGGACTACACCTTC. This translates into CASSYLGGDYTF.